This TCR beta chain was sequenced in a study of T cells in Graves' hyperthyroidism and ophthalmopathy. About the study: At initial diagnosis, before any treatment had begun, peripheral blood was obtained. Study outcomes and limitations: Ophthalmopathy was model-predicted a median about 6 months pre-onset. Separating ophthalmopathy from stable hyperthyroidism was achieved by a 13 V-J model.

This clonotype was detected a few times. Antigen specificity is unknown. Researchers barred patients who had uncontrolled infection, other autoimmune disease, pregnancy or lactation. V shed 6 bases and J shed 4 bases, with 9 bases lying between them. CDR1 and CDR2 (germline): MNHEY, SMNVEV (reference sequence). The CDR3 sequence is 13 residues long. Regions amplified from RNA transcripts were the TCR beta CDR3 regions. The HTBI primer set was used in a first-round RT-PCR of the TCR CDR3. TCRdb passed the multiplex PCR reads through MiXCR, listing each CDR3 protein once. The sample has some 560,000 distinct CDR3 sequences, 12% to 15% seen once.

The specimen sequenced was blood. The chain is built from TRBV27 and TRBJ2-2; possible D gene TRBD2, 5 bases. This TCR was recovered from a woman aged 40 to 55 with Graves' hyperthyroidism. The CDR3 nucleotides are TGTGCCAGCAGCCGGGGTTCCACCGGGGAGCTGTTTTTT. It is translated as CASSRGSTGELFF.